This TCR beta chain was sequenced in a study of graft-versus-host responses after intestinal transplantation. Background on the study: Every recipient underwent anti-thymocyte globulin induction, then tacrolimus and steroids for roughly 3 years.

The repertoire was sequenced with immunoSEQ multiplex PCR; TCRdb's copy has only in-frame clones and lacks some. The sample has under 4,000 clones; 79% are singletons. Processing of graft tissue released intraepithelial and lamina propria lymphocytes. This CDR3 spans 17 amino acids. Unmatched junction bases numbered 12, after V lost 2 bases and J lost 7 bases. Germline CDR1 is SGHTA and CDR2 is FQGNSA. Sequenced here: ileum tissue, sampled roughly 18 and 21 days after intestinal transplantation. J is TRBJ2-2 and V is TRBV7-2, with 8 positions matching TRBD2. This TCR came from a human patient who received an intestinal transplant, so some T cells may come from the graft donor. Here the CDR3 reads CASSLISGGAIGGELFF. The CDR3 DNA is TGTGCCAGCAGCTTAATCTCCGGGGGGGCTATCGGCGGGGAGCTGTTTTTT.